The table lists the clone carrying this TCR beta chain with many counts. The data derive from a study of blood T cell repertoires in COVID-19. Overall study context: Acute-phase and convalescent COVID-19 samples originated in the United States, Italy and Spain. PBMCs, B-cell-depleted T cells, or T cells were the source of the cDNA or gDNA that made up the material.

Libraries were prepared by immunoSEQ multiplex PCR; TCRdb keeps only in-frame clonotypes and omits some of them. The sample includes 200,000 to 250,000 clones, approximately 90% seen only once; the top ten take 10%. The trim removed 8 bases at V and 8 bases at J, leaving 3 bases unmatched. The germline V gene encodes CDR1 MNHEY and CDR2 SVGAGI. This CDR3 comprises 12 residues. Seattle-derived patients entered the study during active infection and were followed longitudinally. Specimen: peripheral blood. The rearrangement joins TRBV6-5 to TRBJ2-4, with 10 bases matching TRBD1. The receptor comes from a woman between 45 and 60 years old with COVID-19, enrolled during active disease. DNA for the CDR3: TGTGCCAGCTCCGGGACAGGGGACATTCAGTACTTC. Protein: CASSGTGDIQYF.